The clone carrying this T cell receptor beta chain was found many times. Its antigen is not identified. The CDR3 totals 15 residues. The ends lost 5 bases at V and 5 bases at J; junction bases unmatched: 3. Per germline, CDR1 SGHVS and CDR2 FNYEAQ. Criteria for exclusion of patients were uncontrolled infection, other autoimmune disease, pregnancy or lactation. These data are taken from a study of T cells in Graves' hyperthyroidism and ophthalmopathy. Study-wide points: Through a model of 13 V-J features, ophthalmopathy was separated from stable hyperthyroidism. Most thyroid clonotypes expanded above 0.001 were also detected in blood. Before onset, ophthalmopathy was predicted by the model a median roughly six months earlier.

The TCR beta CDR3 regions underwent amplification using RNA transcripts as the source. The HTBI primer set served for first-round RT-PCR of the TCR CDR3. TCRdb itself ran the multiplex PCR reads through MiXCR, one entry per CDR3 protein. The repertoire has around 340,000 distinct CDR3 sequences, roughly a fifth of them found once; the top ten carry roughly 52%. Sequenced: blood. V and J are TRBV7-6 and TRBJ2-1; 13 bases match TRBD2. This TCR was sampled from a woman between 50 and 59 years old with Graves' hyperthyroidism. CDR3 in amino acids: CASSQTSGGHNEQFF. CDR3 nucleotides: TGTGCCAGCAGCCAGACTAGCGGGGGGCACAATGAGCAGTTCTTC.